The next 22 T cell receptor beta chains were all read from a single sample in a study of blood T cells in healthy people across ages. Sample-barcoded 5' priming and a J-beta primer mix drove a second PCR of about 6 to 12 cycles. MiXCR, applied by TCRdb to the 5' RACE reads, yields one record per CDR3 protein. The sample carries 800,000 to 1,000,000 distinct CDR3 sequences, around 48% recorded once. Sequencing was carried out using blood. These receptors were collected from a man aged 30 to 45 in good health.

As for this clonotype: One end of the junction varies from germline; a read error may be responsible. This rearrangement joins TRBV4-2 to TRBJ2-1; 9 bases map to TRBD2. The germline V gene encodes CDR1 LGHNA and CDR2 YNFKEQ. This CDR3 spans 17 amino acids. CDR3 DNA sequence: TGTGTCAGCAGCCAAGAGACGGTCCTAGCGGGGTACAATGAGCAGTTCTTC. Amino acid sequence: CVSSQETVLAGYNEQFF.

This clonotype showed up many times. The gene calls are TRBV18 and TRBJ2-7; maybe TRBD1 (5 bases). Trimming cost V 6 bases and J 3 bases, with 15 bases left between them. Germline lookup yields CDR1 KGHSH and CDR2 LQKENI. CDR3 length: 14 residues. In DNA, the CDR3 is TGTGCCAGCTCCGATCCCCCAGGGATCTACGAGCAGTACTTC. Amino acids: CASSDPPGIYEQYF.

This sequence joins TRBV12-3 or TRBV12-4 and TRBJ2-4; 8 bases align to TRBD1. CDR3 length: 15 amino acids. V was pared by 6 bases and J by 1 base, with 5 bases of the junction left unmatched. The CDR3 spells CASRWTGMAKNIQYF. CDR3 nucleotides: TGTGCCAGCAGGTGGACAGGGATGGCCAAAAACATTCAGTACTTC.

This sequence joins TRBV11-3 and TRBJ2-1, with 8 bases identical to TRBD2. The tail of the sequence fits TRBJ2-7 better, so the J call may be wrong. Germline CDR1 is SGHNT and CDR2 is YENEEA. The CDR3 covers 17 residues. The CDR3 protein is CASSLAVSGGTYNEQYF. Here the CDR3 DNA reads TGTGCCAGCAGCTTAGCGGTTTCGGGGGGGACCTACAATGAGCAGTACTTC.

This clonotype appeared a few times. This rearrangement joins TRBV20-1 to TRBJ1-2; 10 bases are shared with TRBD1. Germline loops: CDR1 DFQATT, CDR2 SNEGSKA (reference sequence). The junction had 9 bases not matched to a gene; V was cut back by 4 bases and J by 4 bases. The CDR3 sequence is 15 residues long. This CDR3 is CSATPTGGQVYGYTF. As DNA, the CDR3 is TGCAGTGCTACCCCGACAGGGGGCCAGGTCTATGGCTACACCTTC.

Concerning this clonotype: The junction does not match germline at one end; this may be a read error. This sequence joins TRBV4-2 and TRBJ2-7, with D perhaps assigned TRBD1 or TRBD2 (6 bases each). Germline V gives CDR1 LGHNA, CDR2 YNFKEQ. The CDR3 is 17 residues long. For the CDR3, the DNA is TGTGCCAGCAGCCAGAGGGGAGGACAGTGGAGCTCCTACGGGCAGTACTTC. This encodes CASSQRGGQWSSYGQYF.

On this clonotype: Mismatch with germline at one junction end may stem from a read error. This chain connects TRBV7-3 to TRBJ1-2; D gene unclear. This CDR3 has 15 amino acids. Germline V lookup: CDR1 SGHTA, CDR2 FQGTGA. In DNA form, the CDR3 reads TGCGCCAGCAGCCCAACCGGACCGGAGAACTATGGCTACACCTTC. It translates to CASSPTGPENYGYTF. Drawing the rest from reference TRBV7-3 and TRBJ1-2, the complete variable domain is GAGVSQTPSNKVTEKGKYVELRCDPISGHTALYWYRQSLGQGPEFLIYFQGTGAADDSGLPNDRFFAVRPEGSVSTLKIQRTERGDSAVYLCASSPTGPENYGYTFGSGTRLTVV.

The CDR3: CAIRVGQGDEQYF. CDR3 coding DNA: TGTGCCATCAGGGTGGGACAGGGCGACGAGCAGTACTTC. The chain has TRBV10-3 and TRBJ2-7; 9 nucleotides line up with TRBD1. Per the germline V gene, CDR1 is ENHRY and CDR2 is SYGVKD. The CDR3 loop spans 13 amino acids. V was clipped by 6 bases and J by 5 bases; unmatched bases: 5.

The CDR3 spells CASSLGDRVDPYEQYF. The CDR3, as DNA: TGCGCCAGCAGCTTGGGAGACAGGGTGGACCCCTACGAGCAGTACTTC. The rearrangement joins TRBV5-1 to TRBJ2-5, with TRBD1 matching 7 bases. The J call may be faulty, since TRBJ2-7 better matches the DNA end. This CDR3 has 16 amino acids. Per germline, CDR1 SGHRS and CDR2 YFSETQ.

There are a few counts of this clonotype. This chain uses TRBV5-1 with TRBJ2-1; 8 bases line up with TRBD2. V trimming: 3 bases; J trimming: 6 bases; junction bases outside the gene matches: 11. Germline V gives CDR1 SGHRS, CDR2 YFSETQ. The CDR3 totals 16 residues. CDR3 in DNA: TGCGCCAGCAGCTCAAACTCGGGGGGGCCAAGCAATGAGCAGTTCTTC. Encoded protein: CASSSNSGGPSNEQFF.

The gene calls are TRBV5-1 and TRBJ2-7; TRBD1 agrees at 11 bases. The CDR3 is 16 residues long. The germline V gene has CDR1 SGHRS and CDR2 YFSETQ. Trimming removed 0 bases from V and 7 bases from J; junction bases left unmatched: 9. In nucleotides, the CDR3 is TGCGCCAGCAGCTTGGGGACAGGGGGCCCCTACAATGAGCAGTACTTC. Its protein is CASSLGTGGPYNEQYF.

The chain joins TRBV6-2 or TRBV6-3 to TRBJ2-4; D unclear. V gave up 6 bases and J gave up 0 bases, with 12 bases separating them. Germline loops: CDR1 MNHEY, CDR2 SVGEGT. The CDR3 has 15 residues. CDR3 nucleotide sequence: TGTGCCAGCAGCCCCTCCTGGGTAGCCAAAAACATTCAGTACTTC. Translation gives CASSPSWVAKNIQYF.

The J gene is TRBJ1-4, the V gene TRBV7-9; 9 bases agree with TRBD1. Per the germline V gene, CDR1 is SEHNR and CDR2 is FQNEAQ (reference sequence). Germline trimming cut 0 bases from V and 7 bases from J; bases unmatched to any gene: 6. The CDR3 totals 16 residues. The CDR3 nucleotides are TGTGCCAGCAGCTTAGCAACGGGACAGGGCGGTGAAAAACTGTTTTTT. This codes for CASSLATGQGGEKLFF.

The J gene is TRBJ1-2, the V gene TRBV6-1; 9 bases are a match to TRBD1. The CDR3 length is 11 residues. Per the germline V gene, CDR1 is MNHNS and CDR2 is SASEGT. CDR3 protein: CGTGDGYGYTF. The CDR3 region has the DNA TGTGGGACAGGGGACGGCTATGGCTACACCTTC.

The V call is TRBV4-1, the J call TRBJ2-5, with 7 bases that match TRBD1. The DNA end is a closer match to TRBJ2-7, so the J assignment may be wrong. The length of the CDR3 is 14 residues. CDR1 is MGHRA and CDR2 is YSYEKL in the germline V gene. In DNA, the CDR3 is TGCGCCAGCAGCCCGGCGGACAGGCATCACGAGCAGTACTTC. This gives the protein CASSPADRHHEQYF.

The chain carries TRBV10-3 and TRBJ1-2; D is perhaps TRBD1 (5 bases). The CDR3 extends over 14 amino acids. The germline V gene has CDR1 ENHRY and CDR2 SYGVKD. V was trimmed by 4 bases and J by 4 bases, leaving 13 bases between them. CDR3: CAISGQGSFYGYTF. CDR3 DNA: TGTGCCATCAGTGGGCAGGGTTCTTTCTATGGCTACACCTTC.

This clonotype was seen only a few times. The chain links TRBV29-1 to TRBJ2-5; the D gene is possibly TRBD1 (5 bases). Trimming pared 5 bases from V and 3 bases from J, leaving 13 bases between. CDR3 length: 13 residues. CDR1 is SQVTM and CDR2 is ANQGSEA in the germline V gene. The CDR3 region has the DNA TGCAGCGTTTGGGCCAGGGTGGAAGAGACCCAGTACTTC. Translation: CSVWARVEETQYF.

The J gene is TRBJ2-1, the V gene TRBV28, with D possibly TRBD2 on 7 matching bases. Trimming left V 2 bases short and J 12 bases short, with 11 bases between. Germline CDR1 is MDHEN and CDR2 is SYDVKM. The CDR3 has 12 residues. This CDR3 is CASSLRGGVQFF. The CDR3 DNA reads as TGTGCCAGCAGTTTAAGAGGGGGGGTGCAGTTCTTC.

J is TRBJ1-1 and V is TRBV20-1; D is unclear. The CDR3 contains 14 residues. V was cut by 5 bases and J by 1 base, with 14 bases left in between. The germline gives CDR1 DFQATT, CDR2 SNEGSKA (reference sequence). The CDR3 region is CSAWSGEENTEAFF. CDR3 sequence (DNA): TGCAGTGCTTGGTCCGGCGAGGAGAACACTGAAGCTTTCTTT.

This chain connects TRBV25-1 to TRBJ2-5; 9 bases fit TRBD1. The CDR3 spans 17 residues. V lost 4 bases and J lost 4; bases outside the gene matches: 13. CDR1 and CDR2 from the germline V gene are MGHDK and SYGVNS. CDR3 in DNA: TGTGCCAGCAGTGGCGTCCCGGGACAGGGTTGGGGAGAGACCCAGTACTTC. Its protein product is CASSGVPGQGWGETQYF.

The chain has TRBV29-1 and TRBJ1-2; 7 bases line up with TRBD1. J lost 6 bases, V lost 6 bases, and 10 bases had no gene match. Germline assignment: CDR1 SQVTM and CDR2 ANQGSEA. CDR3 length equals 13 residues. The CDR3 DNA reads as TGCAGCGTGGAGACAGGGCGGTTACATGGCTACACCTTC. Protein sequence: CSVETGRLHGYTF.

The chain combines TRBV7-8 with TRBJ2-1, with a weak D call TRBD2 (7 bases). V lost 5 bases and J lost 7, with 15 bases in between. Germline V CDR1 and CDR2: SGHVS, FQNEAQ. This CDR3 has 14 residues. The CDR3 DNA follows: TGTGCCAGCAGCGGGGGACTAAGGGGGAATGAGCAGTTCTTC. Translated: CASSGGLRGNEQFF.